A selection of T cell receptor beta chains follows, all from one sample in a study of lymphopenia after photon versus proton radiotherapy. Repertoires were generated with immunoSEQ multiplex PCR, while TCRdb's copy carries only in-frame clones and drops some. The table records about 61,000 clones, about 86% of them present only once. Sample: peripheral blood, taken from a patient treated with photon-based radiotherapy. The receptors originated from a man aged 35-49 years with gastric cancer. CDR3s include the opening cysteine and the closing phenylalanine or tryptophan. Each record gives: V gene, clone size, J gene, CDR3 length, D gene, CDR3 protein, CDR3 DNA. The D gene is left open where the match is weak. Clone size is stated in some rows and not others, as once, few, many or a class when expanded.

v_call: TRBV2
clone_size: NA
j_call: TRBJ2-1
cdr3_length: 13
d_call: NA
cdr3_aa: CASRAGPLLEQFF
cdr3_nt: TGTGCCAGCAGGGCCGGCCCGCTCCTTGAGCAGTTCTTC

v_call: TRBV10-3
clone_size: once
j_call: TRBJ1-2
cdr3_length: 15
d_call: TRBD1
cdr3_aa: CAISEGGGANYGYTF
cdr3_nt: TGTGCCATCAGTGAAGGGGGCGGAGCTAACTATGGCTACACCTTC

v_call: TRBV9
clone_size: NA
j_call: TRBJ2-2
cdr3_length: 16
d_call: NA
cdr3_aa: CASSALAETNTGELFF
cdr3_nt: TGTGCCAGCAGCGCTTTAGCGGAAACGAACACCGGGGAGCTGTTTTTT

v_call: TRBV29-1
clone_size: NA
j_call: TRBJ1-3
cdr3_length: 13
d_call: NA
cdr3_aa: CSVYTDSGNTIYF
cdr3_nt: TGCAGCGTATACACGGACTCTGGAAACACCATATATTTT

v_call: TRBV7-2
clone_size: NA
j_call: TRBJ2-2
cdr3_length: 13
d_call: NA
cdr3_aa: CASSLDPTGELFF
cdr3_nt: TGTGCCAGCAGCTTAGATCCCACCGGGGAGCTGTTTTTT

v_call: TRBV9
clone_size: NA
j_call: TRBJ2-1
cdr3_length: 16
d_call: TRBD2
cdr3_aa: CASSVVLRGGTDEQFF
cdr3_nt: TGTGCCAGCAGCGTAGTTTTGCGGGGGGGGACCGATGAGCAGTTCTTC

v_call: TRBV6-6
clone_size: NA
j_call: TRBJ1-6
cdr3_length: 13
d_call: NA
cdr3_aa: CASTPIGDSPLHF
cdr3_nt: TGTGCCAGTACACCAATAGGGGATTCACCCCTCCACTTT

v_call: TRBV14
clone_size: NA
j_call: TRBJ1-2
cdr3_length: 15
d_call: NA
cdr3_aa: CASSQTSGSLGGYTF
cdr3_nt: TGTGCCAGCAGCCAAACTTCGGGGAGCCTAGGGGGCTACACCTTC

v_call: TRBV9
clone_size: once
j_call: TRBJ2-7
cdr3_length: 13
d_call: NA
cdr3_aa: CASSVNPTYEQYF
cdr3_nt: TGTGCCAGCAGCGTAAATCCAACCTACGAGCAGTACTTC

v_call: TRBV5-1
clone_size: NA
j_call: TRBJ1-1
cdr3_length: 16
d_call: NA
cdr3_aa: CASSLRDFPIHTEAFF
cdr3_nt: TGCGCCAGCAGCTTGAGGGACTTCCCAATCCACACTGAAGCTTTCTTT

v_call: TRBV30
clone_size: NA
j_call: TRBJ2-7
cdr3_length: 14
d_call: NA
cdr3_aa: CAWSVGGTSYEQYF
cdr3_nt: TGTGCCTGGAGTGTAGGCGGGACTTCCTACGAGCAGTACTTC

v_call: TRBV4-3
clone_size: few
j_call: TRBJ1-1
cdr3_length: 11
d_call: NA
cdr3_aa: CASSHGGEAFF
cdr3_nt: TGCGCCAGCAGCCACGGGGGCGAGGCTTTCTTT

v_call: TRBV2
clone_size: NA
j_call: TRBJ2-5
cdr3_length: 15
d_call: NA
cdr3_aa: CASSEEVWAMETQYF
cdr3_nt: TGTGCCAGCAGTGAAGAGGTGTGGGCGATGGAGACCCAGTACTTC

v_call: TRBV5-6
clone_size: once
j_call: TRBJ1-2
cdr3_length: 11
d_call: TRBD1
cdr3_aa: CASSLGTAYTF
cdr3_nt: TGTGCCAGCAGCTTAGGGACAGCCTACACCTTC

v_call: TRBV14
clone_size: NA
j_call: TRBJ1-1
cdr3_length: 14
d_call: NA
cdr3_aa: CASSPWTANTEAFF
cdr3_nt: TGTGCCAGCAGCCCCTGGACGGCGAACACTGAAGCTTTCTTT

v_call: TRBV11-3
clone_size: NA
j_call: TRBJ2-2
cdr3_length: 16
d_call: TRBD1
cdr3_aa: CASSRTTGGSTGELFF
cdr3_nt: TGTGCCAGCAGCCGGACGACAGGGGGGAGCACCGGGGAGCTGTTTTTT

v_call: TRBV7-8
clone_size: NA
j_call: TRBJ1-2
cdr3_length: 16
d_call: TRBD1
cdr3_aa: CASTRTPRQGRYGYTF
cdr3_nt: TGTGCCAGCACCCGTACCCCGCGACAGGGACGGTATGGCTACACCTTC

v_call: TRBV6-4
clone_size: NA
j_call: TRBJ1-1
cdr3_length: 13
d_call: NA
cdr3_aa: CASSDQRETEAFF
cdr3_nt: TGTGCCAGCAGTGACCAACGGGAAACTGAAGCTTTCTTT

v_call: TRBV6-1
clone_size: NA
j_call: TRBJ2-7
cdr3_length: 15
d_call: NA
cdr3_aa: CASSDGGRSTYEQYF
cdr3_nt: TGTGCCAGCAGTGACGGTGGCAGGTCGACCTACGAGCAGTACTTC

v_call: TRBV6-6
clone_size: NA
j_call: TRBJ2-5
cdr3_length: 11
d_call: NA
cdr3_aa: CASGSRLTQYF
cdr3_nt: TGTGCCAGCGGTAGCCGGCTGACCCAGTACTTC

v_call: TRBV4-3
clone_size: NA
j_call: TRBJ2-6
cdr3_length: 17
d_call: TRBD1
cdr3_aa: CASSQGDSSSGANVLTF
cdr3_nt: TGCGCCAGCAGCCAGGGGGACAGCAGCTCTGGGGCCAACGTCCTGACTTTC

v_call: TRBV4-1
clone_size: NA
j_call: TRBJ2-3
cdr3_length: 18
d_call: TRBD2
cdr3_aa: CASSQPEVAGGKADTQYF
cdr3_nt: TGCGCCAGCAGCCAACCGGAAGTAGCGGGGGGGAAGGCAGATACGCAGTATTTT

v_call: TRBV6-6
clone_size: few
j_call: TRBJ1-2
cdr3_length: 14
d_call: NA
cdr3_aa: CASSPNSGRGGYTF
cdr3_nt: TGTGCCAGCAGTCCCAATTCTGGACGAGGTGGCTACACCTTC

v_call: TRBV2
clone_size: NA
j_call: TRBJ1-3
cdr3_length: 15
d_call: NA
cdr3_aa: CASREQRGSGNTIYF
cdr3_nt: TGTGCCAGCAGAGAACAGCGGGGCTCTGGAAACACCATATATTTT

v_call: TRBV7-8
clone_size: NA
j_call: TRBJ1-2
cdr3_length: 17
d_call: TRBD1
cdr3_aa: CASSPLTGGPTRYGYTF
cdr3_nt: TGTGCCAGCAGCCCTCTGACAGGGGGCCCCACTCGATATGGCTACACCTTC

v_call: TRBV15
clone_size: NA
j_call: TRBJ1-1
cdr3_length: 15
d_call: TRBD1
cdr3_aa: CATSSTGQTNTEAFF
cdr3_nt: TGTGCCACCAGCAGCACGGGACAGACGAACACTGAAGCTTTCTTT

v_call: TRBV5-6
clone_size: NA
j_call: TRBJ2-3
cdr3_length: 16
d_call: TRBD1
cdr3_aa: CASSLPGQGGTDTQYF
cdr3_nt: TGTGCCAGCAGCTTGCCCGGACAGGGGGGCACAGATACGCAGTATTTT

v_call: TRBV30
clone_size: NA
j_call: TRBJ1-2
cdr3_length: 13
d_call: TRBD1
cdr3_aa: CAWSVDRAYGYTF
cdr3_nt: TGTGCCTGGAGTGTAGACAGGGCCTATGGCTACACCTTC

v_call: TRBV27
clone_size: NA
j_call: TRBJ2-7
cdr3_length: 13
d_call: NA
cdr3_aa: CASSSPTTYEQYF
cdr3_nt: TGTGCCAGCAGTTCCCCTACTACCTACGAGCAGTACTTC